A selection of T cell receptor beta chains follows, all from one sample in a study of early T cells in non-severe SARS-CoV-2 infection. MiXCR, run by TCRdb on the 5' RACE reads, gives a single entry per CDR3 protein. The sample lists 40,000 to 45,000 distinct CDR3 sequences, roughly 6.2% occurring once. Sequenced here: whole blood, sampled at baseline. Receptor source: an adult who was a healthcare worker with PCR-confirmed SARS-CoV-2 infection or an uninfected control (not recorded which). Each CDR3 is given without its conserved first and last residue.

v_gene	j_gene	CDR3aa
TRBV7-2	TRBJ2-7	ASSSMDRRSYEQY
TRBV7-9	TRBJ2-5	ASSDSGSPAKETQY
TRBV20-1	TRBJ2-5	SARDKETQY
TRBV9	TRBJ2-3	ASSVDSPTDTQY
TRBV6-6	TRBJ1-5	ASSFPQGASPNKPQH
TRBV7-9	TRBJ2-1	ASSFRLALYNEQF
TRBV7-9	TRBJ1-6	ASSLWQKNSPLH
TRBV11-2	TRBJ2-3	ASSRAGGALDTQY
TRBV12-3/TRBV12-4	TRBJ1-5	ASSRTGGNQPQH
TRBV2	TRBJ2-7	ASRVGLGEFHEQY
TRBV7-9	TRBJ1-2	ASSLILVNYGYT
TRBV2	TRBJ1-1	ASSFTGMNTEAF
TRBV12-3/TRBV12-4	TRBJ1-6	ASSERLGGGSYNSPLH
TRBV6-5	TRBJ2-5	ASRFRGEETQY
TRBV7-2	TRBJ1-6	ASSFWGQSNSPLH
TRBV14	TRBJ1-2	ASSQGGFGYT
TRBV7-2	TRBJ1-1	ASSPRTGGNTEAF
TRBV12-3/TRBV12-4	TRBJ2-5	ASSVTEVQETQY
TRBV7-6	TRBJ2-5	ASRDLANQETQY
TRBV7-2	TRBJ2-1	ASSLVAVAV
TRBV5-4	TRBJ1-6	ASSRPSSSYNSPLH
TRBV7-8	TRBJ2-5	ASSPYRLLTAGGQETQY
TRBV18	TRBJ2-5	ASSPPILTVETQY
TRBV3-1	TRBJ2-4	ASSPGTVVAKNIQY
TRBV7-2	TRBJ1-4	ASSRIFGEKLF
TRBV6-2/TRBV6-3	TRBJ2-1	ASRLGQLSYNEQF
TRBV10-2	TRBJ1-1	ASRSTNMNTEAF
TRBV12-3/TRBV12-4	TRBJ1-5	ASSFRWDRGYQPQH
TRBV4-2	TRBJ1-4	ASSQDRVSNEKLF
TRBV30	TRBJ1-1	AWIRKAWARDTEAF
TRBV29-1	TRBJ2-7	SVVSSRGGEQY
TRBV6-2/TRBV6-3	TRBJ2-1	ASSGQLWAYNEQF
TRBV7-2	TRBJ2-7	ASSLEQGRHEQY
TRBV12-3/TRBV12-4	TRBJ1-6	ASSTSPGLTYNSPLH
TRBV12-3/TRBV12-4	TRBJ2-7	ASSLGGQKYEQY
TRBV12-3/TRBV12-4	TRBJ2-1	ASSLSPDEQF
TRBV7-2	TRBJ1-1	ASSSPSAGKSTEAF
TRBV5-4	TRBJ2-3	ASSRYVDTQY
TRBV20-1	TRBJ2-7	SATLRGLASYEQY
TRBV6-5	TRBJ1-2	ASSYLDSNYGYT
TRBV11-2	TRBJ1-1	ASSSGQGPFGTEAF
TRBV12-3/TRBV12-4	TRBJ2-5	ASSQTSGDWRINQETQY
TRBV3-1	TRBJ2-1	ASTDGVLEQF
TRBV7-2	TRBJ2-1	ASSPQGARGVNEQF
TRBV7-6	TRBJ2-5	ASSFRDRVSETQY
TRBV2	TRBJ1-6	ASSLGTSSNSPLH
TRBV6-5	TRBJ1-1	ASSYSSGGYEAF
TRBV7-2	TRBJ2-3	ASSQATDTQY
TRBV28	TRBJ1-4	ASRQTEKLF
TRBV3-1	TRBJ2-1	ASSQVEYEQF
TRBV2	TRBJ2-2	ASSRGQGGTGELF
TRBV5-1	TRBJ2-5	ASSFSGIYEETQY
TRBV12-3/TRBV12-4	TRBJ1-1	ASSIGGSREAF